One and the same sample provided the 21 T cell receptor beta chains below, sequenced in a study of blood T cells in healthy people across ages. Together with a sample-barcoded 5' primer, a J-beta primer mix was included in a second PCR lasting roughly 6 to 12 cycles. TCRdb recomputed calls from the 5' RACE reads with MiXCR, one row per CDR3 protein. The sample shows 750,000 to 950,000 distinct CDR3 sequences, around 24% of them seen only once. The sample also formed part of further work on T cells of mothers and their children.

Sequencing was carried out using blood. The receptors were sampled from a boy younger than 18 in good health.

This clonotype has more than one count but fewer than ten. The chain recombines TRBV7-9 with TRBJ2-5; 7 bases are shared with TRBD1. V gave up 5 bases and J gave up 3 bases; unmatched junction bases: 9. CDR1 and CDR2 (germline): SEHNR, FQNEAQ (reference sequence). The CDR3 totals 15 residues. The CDR3: CASSIVRDSEETQYF. The DNA of the CDR3 is TGTGCCAGCAGCATCGTCCGGGACAGCGAAGAGACCCAGTACTTC.

This clonotype has only a few counts. V usage is TRBV29-1 and J usage is TRBJ2-5, with TRBD2 matching 10 bases. TRBJ2-1 matches the DNA end more closely, so the J call is doubtful. Germline V gives CDR1 SQVTM, CDR2 ANQGSEA. The CDR3 is 14 amino acids. CDR3 region: CSVDRLAGANEQFF. Written as DNA, the CDR3 is TGCAGCGTTGACCGGCTAGCGGGGGCCAATGAGCAGTTCTTC.

The chain has TRBV19 and TRBJ1-5; D not certain. Trimming stripped 4 bases from V and 0 bases from J, with 13 bases between. The CDR3 spans 16 residues. Germline CDR1 reads LNHDA; CDR2 reads SQIVND (reference sequence). The DNA for the CDR3 is TGTGCCAGTAGTAAGGCAGGACTTTTTAGCAATCAGCCCCAGCATTTT. As protein: CASSKAGLFSNQPQHF.

There are a few counts of this clonotype. V is TRBV5-1 and J is TRBJ1-6; D is uncertain. There are 14 residues in the CDR3. Germline CDR1 SGHRS, CDR2 YFSETQ. V lost 0 bases and J lost 8, with 9 bases in between. The CDR3 protein is CASSLVGFDSPLHF. CDR3 DNA sequence: TGCGCCAGCAGCTTGGTCGGCTTCGATTCACCCCTCCACTTT.

V and J are TRBV29-1 and TRBJ2-3; 11 bases are a match to TRBD1. The CDR3 is 14 amino acids. With V trimmed by 6 bases and J by 2 bases, 4 bases remained unmatched. Germline V gene lookup returns CDR1 SQVTM and CDR2 ANQGSEA. The DNA for the CDR3 is TGCAGCGTCCGGACAGGGGGCATCACAGATACGCAGTATTTT. Residues: CSVRTGGITDTQYF.

This clonotype was recorded at least ten times. The rearrangement uses TRBV2 and TRBJ2-5; D gene uncertain. CDR1 and CDR2 (germline): SNHLY, FYNNEI. The germline V and J ends were trimmed by 6 bases and 3 bases, with 8 bases remaining between them. This CDR3 has 12 amino acids. CDR3 sequence (DNA): TGTGCCAGCAGCCAGCAAGAAGAGACCCAGTACTTC. It encodes CASSQQEETQYF.

This sequence joins TRBV29-1 and TRBJ2-1; maybe TRBD2 (5 bases). The CDR3 sequence is 11 residues long. The ends were cut back, 7 bases at V and 13 bases at J, with 17 bases in the middle. Germline CDR1 SQVTM, CDR2 ANQGSEA. The CDR3 nucleotides are TGCAGCGGTGGACTCGGCGGCGAACAGTTCTTC. It codes for CSGGLGGEQFF.

This chain connects TRBV3-1 to TRBJ2-2; no firm D call. CDR3 length equals 14 residues. CDR1 is LGHDT, CDR2 YNNKEL, per germline (reference sequence). Trimming took 6 bases from V and 1 from J, leaving 9 bases between them. This CDR3 reads CASSWRRNTGELFF. The CDR3 bases are TGTGCCAGCAGTTGGCGGAGGAACACCGGGGAGCTGTTTTTT.

The chain carries TRBV4-2 and TRBJ2-5; D unclear. This CDR3 spans 14 amino acids. Germline CDR1 is LGHNA and CDR2 is YNFKEQ. The V and J ends lost 0 bases and 5 bases respectively, with 10 bases between them. Here the CDR3 DNA reads TGTGCCAGCAGCCAAGATTCCCCCCTGGAGACCCAGTACTTC. Its translation is CASSQDSPLETQYF.

This chain uses TRBV5-6 with TRBJ2-1, with 14 bases identical to TRBD2. Germline CDR1 SGHDT, CDR2 YYEEEE. This CDR3 is 17 amino acids long. V shed 3 bases, J shed 3 bases, and the junction held 5 bases outside the gene matches. CDR3 loop: CASSWRGLAGVYNEQFF. The CDR3 coding sequence is TGTGCCAGCAGCTGGAGGGGACTAGCGGGGGTCTACAATGAGCAGTTCTTC.

The chain uses TRBV3-1 and TRBJ2-7; D possibly corresponds to TRBD2 (6 bases). Trimming removed 1 base from V and 6 bases from J, with 7 bases in between. The CDR3 extends over 12 amino acids. Per the germline V gene, CDR1 is LGHDT and CDR2 is YNNKEL (reference sequence). The CDR3 loop is CASSQGRAEQYF. DNA of the CDR3: TGTGCCAGCAGCCAAGGGAGGGCCGAGCAGTACTTC.

The genes are TRBV5-1 and TRBJ1-5, with 10 bases fitting TRBD1. The CDR3 spans 16 residues. Germline CDR1 and CDR2: SGHRS and YFSETQ. V dropped 4 bases and J dropped 7; count of bases not matched to a gene: 11. The CDR3 DNA reads TGCGCCAGCAGCCCCCTCCCCGGGACAGGGGAACAGCCCCAGCATTTT. Translated: CASSPLPGTGEQPQHF.

A few counts support this clonotype. V and J are TRBV20-1 and TRBJ2-5; 10 nucleotides align to TRBD1. The last part of the DNA fits TRBJ2-7 better; the J call may be wrong. Germline V gene lookup returns CDR1 DFQATT and CDR2 SNEGSKA (reference sequence). The CDR3 contains 19 residues. The CDR3 region has the DNA TGCAGTGTTCCAGGACCGGGACAGGGGATTTCAAGCAGCTCCTACGAGCAGTACTTC. Translated, it gives CSVPGPGQGISSSSYEQYF.

This clonotype was observed at least ten times. The rearrangement joins TRBV9 to TRBJ2-1; TRBD2 aligns across 10 bases. This CDR3 spans 15 amino acids. After removal of 2 bases from V and 4 bases from J, the junction contained 3 bases not matched to a gene. CDR1 is SGDLS, CDR2 YYNGEE, per germline. CDR3 region: CASSVLAGDYNEQFF. The CDR3 coding sequence is TGTGCCAGCAGCGTGCTAGCGGGGGATTACAATGAGCAGTTCTTC.

This clonotype was observed a few times. This sequence joins TRBV20-1 and TRBJ1-2, with 8 bases fitting TRBD1. Trimming cost V 0 bases and J 7 bases; bases outside gene matches: 10. The CDR3 contains 15 residues. In germline, CDR1 is DFQATT, CDR2 SNEGSKA (reference sequence). CDR3 residues: CSARDLADRGAGYTF. CDR3 nucleotide sequence: TGCAGTGCTAGAGATTTAGCTGACAGGGGAGCTGGCTACACCTTC.

The CDR3 loop is CASSPSPRDRGNYGYTF. CDR3 bases: TGTGCCAGCAGCCCTTCCCCCCGGGACAGGGGCAACTATGGCTACACCTTC. The chain employs TRBV7-9 and TRBJ1-2; 10 bases are shared with TRBD1. V lost 5 bases to trimming and J lost 2 bases; unmatched junction nucleotides: 11. Per germline, CDR1 SEHNR and CDR2 FQNEAQ (reference sequence). The CDR3 has 17 residues.

This clonotype has more than one count but fewer than ten. The chain links TRBV7-8 to TRBJ1-2; no clear D. The CDR3 totals 14 residues. Germline V CDR1 and CDR2: SGHVS, FQNEAQ. V lost 1 base to trimming and J lost 4 bases, with 10 bases between them. The CDR3 DNA is TGTGCCAGCAGCTTAGGGGATGAAGGCTATGGCTACACCTTC. This codes for CASSLGDEGYGYTF.

This clonotype was observed a handful of times. V is TRBV5-1 and J is TRBJ2-3; TRBD1 is a possible D gene (5 bases). CDR3 length: 16 amino acids. The V gene's germline CDR1 is SGHRS and CDR2 YFSETQ. V lost 0 bases, J lost 5 bases, and 16 bases lay in between. Written as DNA, the CDR3 is TGCGCCAGCAGCTTGGAGTTAGGCAGGGCTGGAGATACGCAGTATTTT. It translates to CASSLELGRAGDTQYF.

Details on this clonotype: An end of the junction does not agree with germline; a read error may underlie this. This chain joins TRBV20-1 and TRBJ2-2, with 9 bases lining up with TRBD2. Germline CDR1 is DFQATT and CDR2 is SNEGSKA (reference sequence). This CDR3 has 14 residues. The CDR3 bases are TGCAGTGCTAAGGCGGGGGGGATCACCGGGGAGCTGTTCTTT. Amino acids: CSAKAGGITGELFF.

The chain couples TRBV11-3 to TRBJ1-4; 8 bases match TRBD1. This CDR3 has 16 amino acids. The germline CDR1 and CDR2 sequences are SGHNT and YENEEA. V dropped 2 bases and J dropped 6; count of bases not matched to a gene: 8. CDR3 nucleotide sequence: TGTGCCAGCAGCTTACGGACAGGGCGGACTGATGAAAAACTGTTTTTT. This gives the protein CASSLRTGRTDEKLFF.

The chain links TRBV6-2 or TRBV6-3 to TRBJ2-7; 11 bases line up with TRBD1. Germline V gene lookup returns CDR1 MNHEY and CDR2 SVGEGT. The CDR3 consists of 14 residues. Losses at the gene ends were 8 bases for V and 5 bases for J; bases not matched to a gene: 8. CDR3 region: CASLPLDRGHEQYF. The CDR3 nucleotides are TGTGCCAGCCTCCCCCTGGACAGGGGGCACGAGCAGTACTTC.